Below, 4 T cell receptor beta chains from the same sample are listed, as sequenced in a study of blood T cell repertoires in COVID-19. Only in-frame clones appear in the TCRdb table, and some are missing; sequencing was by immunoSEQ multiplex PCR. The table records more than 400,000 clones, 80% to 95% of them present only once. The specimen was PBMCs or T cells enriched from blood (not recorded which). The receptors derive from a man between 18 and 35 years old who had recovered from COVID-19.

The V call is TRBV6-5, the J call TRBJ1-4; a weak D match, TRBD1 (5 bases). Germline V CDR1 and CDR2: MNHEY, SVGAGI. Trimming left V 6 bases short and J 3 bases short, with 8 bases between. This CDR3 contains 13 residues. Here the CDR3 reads CASRGGANEKLFF. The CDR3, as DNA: TGTGCCAGCAGGGGGGGAGCTAATGAAAAACTGTTTTTT.

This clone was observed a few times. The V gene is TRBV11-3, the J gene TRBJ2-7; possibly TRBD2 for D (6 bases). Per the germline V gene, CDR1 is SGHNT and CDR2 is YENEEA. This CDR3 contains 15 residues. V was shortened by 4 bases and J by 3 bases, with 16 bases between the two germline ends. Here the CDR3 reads CASSSGERSYYEQYF. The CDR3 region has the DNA TGTGCCAGCAGCTCGGGGGAACGTTCCTACTACGAGCAGTACTTC.

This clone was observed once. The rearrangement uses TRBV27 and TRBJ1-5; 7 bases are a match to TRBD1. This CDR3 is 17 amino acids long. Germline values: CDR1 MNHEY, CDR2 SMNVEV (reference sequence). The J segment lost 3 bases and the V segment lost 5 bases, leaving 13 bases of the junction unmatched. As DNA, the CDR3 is TGTGCCAGCAGTCAAGCAAACAGGGGCCAAATCAATCAGCCCCAGCATTTT. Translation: CASSQANRGQINQPQHF.

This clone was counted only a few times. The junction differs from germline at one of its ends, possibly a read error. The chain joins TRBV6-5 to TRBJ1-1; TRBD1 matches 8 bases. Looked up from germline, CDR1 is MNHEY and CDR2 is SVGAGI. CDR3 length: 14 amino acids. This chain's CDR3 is CATSISGGGGEAFF. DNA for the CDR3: TGTGCCACCAGTATATCAGGGGGCGGGGGTGAAGCTTTCTTT.